The entry below describes one T cell receptor (beta chain). This CDR3 has 14 amino acids. The ends lost 8 bases at V and 1 base at J; junction bases unmatched: 5. Germline CDR1 is SNHLY and CDR2 is FYNNEI. Libraries were prepared by immunoSEQ multiplex PCR; TCRdb keeps only in-frame clonotypes and omits some of them. The sample yields under 300,000 clones, around 90% seen once. The entry originates in a study of blood T cell repertoires in COVID-19. Clinical histories supplied by participants themselves formed the basis of cohort assignment. The chain joins TRBV2 to TRBJ1-5, with 7 positions matching TRBD1. The TCR was taken from a woman under 40 with acute COVID-19. Input material: PBMCs or T cells enriched from blood (not recorded which). The CDR3: CASFTGESNQPQHF. DNA of the CDR3: TGTGCCAGCTTTACAGGGGAGAGCAATCAGCCCCAGCATTTT.